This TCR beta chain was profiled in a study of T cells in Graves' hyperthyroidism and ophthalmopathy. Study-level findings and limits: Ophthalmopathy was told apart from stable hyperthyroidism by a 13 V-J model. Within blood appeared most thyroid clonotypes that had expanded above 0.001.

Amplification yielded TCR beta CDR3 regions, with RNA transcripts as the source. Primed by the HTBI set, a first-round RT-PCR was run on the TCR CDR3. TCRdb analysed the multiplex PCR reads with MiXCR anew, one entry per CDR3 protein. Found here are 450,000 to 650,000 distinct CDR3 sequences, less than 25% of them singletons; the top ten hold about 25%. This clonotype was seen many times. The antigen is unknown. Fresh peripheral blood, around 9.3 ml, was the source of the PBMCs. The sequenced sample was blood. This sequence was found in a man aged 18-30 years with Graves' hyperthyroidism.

CDR3 sequence: CASKGPRQPQHF. CDR3 in DNA: TGTGCCAGCAAGGGCCCTCGGCAGCCCCAGCATTTT. This chain joins TRBV28 and TRBJ1-5; D remains unclear. V was shortened by 7 bases and J by 7 bases, with 11 bases between the two germline ends. Germline lookup yields CDR1 MDHEN and CDR2 SYDVKM. The length of the CDR3 is 12 residues. Full variable domain (missing parts from reference TRBV28 and TRBJ1-5): DVKVTQSSRYLVKRTGEKVFLECVQDMDHENMFWYRQDPGLGLRLIYFSYDVKMKEKGDIPEGYSVSREKKERFSLILESASTNQTSMYLCASKGPRQPQHFGDGTRLSIL.